Sequencing of this T cell receptor (beta chain) was carried out in a study of cytomegalovirus exposure and HLA in healthy donors. V shed 5 bases, J shed 1 base, and the junction held 12 bases outside the gene matches. This CDR3 comprises 17 residues. The germline V gene has CDR1 SGHVS and CDR2 FQNEAQ. Clones were read by immunoSEQ multiplex PCR, and TCRdb kept only the in-frame ones, dropping some. Here the sample spans about 280,000 clones, roughly 90% being singletons. The chain combines TRBV7-8 with TRBJ2-3; 7 positions match TRBD2. The sequence was obtained from a young woman in good health and CMV-seronegative. The material sequenced was PBMCs. CDR3 sequence: CASSTTSGGRGTDTQYF. The DNA of the CDR3 is TGTGCCAGCAGCACCACCTCGGGGGGTAGGGGCACAGATACGCAGTATTTT.